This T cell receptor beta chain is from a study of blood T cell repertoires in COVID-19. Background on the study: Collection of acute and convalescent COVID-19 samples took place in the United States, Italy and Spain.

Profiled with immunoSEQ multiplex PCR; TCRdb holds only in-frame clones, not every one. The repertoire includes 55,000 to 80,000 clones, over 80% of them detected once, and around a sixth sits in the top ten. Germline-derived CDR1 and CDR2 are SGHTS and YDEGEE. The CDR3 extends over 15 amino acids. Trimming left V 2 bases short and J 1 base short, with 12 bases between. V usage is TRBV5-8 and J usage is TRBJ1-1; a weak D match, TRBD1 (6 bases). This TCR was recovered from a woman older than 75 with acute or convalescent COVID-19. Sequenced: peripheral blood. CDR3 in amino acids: CASSFIQGRNTEAFF. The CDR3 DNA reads TGTGCCAGCAGCTTTATACAGGGCCGGAACACTGAAGCTTTCTTT.